The next 10 T cell receptor beta chains were all read from a single sample in a study of T-cell memory formation after mild COVID-19. TCRdb processed the 5' RACE reads anew with MiXCR; each CDR3 protein has one entry. The profile shows approximately 410,000 distinct CDR3 sequences, 23% of them singletons. The sample comprised PBMCs or a T cell subset sorted from them (not recorded which). These receptors came from an adult woman who had mild COVID-19 (a few samples of this study predate the infection). Cell type and time point are not known.

This chain links TRBV29-1 with TRBJ2-2; D uncertain. Germline V gene data show CDR1 as SQVTM and CDR2 as ANQGSEA. The CDR3 sequence is 14 residues long. The V and J ends lost 6 bases and 1 base respectively, with 12 bases between them. CDR3 DNA: TGCAGCGTGGTTCAAGGCGGGAACACCGGGGAGCTGTTTTTT. This translates into CSVVQGGNTGELFF.

The chain has TRBV11-2 and TRBJ1-3; D gene uncertain. V gave up 4 bases and J gave up 0 bases, with 7 bases separating them. From germline, CDR1 is SGHAT and CDR2 FQNNGV. This CDR3 spans 14 amino acids. Here the CDR3 DNA reads TGTGCCAGCAGCTCCTCTAACTCTGGAAACACCATATATTTT. Translated, it gives CASSSSNSGNTIYF.

This clonotype has just a few counts. The V call is TRBV14, the J call TRBJ2-1, with 7 bases aligning to TRBD2. Germline V CDR1 and CDR2: SGHDN, FVKESK. Trimming took 6 bases from V and 0 from J; bases not matched to a gene: 11. The CDR3 spans 17 residues. CDR3 bases: TGTGCCAGCAGACCAGCTTTGTGGACTAGCTCCTACAATGAGCAGTTCTTC. It translates to CASRPALWTSSYNEQFF.

CDR3 protein: CASSQVSSGGITDTQYF. The CDR3 bases are TGCGCCAGCAGCCAAGTCTCCTCAGGAGGGATCACAGATACGCAGTATTTT. This rearrangement joins TRBV4-1 to TRBJ2-3; the D gene is possibly TRBD2 (6 bases). V dropped 1 base and J dropped 2 bases, with 16 bases sitting between them. Germline CDR1 is MGHRA and CDR2 is YSYEKL. CDR3 size: 17 residues.

The rearrangement joins TRBV7-9 to TRBJ2-5; a weak D match, TRBD2 (5 bases). The CDR3 is made up of 14 amino acids. V was clipped by 3 bases and J by 0 bases, with 8 bases between them. CDR1 is SEHNR and CDR2 is FQNEAQ in the germline V gene (reference sequence). CDR3 sequence reads: CASSFWEYQETQYF. DNA for the CDR3: TGTGCCAGCAGCTTTTGGGAGTACCAAGAGACCCAGTACTTC.

This sequence joins TRBV12-3 or TRBV12-4 and TRBJ2-1, with D perhaps matching TRBD1 (6 bases). The V gene lost 5 bases and the J gene lost 6 bases, with 14 bases spanning the gap. The CDR3 runs to 14 residues. The CDR3 bases are TGTGCCAGCAGTGTAAGACTGGGGGCCAATGAGCAGTTCTTC. Residues: CASSVRLGANEQFF.

This clonotype has ten or more counts. The J gene is TRBJ2-2, the V gene TRBV2; 12 bases are a match to TRBD2. Per the germline V gene, CDR1 is SNHLY and CDR2 is FYNNEI. V dropped 2 bases and J dropped 6; count of bases not matched to a gene: 1. The CDR3 totals 15 residues. The CDR3 region is CASSELAGGPGELFF. DNA of the CDR3: TGTGCCAGCAGTGAACTAGCGGGAGGGCCCGGGGAGCTGTTTTTT.

This clonotype has just one count. CDR3 nucleotide sequence: TGTGCCAGTAGTATCGGAGCGGGAGTGTCCTACGAGCAGTACTTC. Translating it yields CASSIGAGVSYEQYF. The rearrangement links TRBV19 to TRBJ2-7; 8 nucleotides match TRBD2. The V gene end was trimmed by 3 bases and the J gene end by 1 base; junction bases not matched to a gene: 5. The CDR3 is 15 residues long. From germline, CDR1 is LNHDA and CDR2 SQIVND (reference sequence). The full variable domain, with the rest looked up from reference TRBV19 and TRBJ2-7, is DGGITQSPKYLFRKEGQNVTLSCEQNLNHDAMYWYRQDPGQGLRLIYYSQIVNDFQKGDIAEGYSVSREKKESFPLTVTSAQKNPTAFYLCASSIGAGVSYEQYFGPGTRLTVT.

This rearrangement joins TRBV12-5 to TRBJ1-1; 7 bases align to TRBD1. The length of the CDR3 is 18 residues. Per the germline V gene, CDR1 is LGHNT and CDR2 is FRNRAP. V gave up 2 bases and J gave up 0 bases; unmatched junction bases: 12. The CDR3 coding sequence is TGTGCTAGTGGTTTGCCGAGAGCTCCGGGACAGATGAACACTGAAGCTTTCTTT. Translated, it gives CASGLPRAPGQMNTEAFF.

This clonotype was picked up a small number of times. The V and J genes are TRBV7-9 and TRBJ1-2; TRBD1 is a possible D gene (5 bases). Germline assignment: CDR1 SEHNR and CDR2 FQNEAQ (reference sequence). This CDR3 has 13 residues. The germline V and J ends were trimmed by 5 bases and 8 bases, with 15 bases remaining between them. CDR3 bases: TGTGCCAGCAGCCCGGGGACCGGCCAGGGCTACACCTTC. The encoded protein is CASSPGTGQGYTF.